The sequence of this T cell receptor beta chain was determined in a study of blood T cell repertoires in COVID-19. Background on the study: Specimens from acute and convalescent COVID-19 originated in the United States, Italy and Spain. Sources were T cells, B-cell-depleted T cells, or PBMCs; the material itself was cDNA or gDNA.

As handled by the study authors: Estimation of nucleated cell counts was performed using reference gene primer amplification. The table came from immunoSEQ multiplex PCR; TCRdb's copy has only in-frame clones and leaves some out. That table is the source of V, J and clone size, and D and trimming were worked out from the DNA. The sample contains around 280,000 clones, 86% of which appear only once. The trim removed 4 bases at V and 6 bases at J, leaving 8 bases unmatched. Germline CDR1 and CDR2: SEHNR and FQNEAQ (reference sequence). There are 14 residues in the CDR3. The specimen was peripheral blood. The sequence was collected from a woman aged 25 to 39 who had recovered from COVID-19. V gene TRBV7-9 combines with J gene TRBJ2-7; TRBD1 agrees at 8 bases. The CDR3 region is CASSSGQGPGEQYF. The CDR3 nucleotides are TGTGCCAGCAGCTCCGGACAGGGTCCTGGCGAGCAGTACTTC.